This T cell receptor beta chain originates from a study of T cell repertoires in cytomegalovirus infection (dated 2019 in TCRdb). Regarding the complete study: Donor HLA type was relevant to the analysis, because carriage of CMV infection together with the matching HLA type was indicated by public TCR beta signatures.

The sequencer was an Illumina HiSeq 1500. In TCRdb, the public reads were trimmed at Q25 with fastp and aligned with MiXCR, with productive beta chains retained. Rows matching on CDR3 protein sequence are summarized as one entry with the most common DNA and genes. The sample table contains tens of thousands of distinct CDR3 sequences; only one count was recorded for roughly 3.6% of them. The top ten constitute under 5.5% of the sample. This clonotype was seen repeatedly, ten times or more. Its antigen is currently not known. Nothing much larger sits one base from this clone, and base qualities are not available. Overall study results and their limits: In the ex vivo response, HLA-C-restricted CMV-specific TCR beta clonotypes were dominant, and in two of eight donors the single most frequent clonotype came from this HLA-C-restricted group. Cumulative frequency of public TCR beta family members discriminated carriers of CMV infection plus the relevant HLA type in this cohort and an independent 352-donor cohort.

The sequence was collected from a human donor in good health (CMV status not recorded). Some clones in this sample may be carry-over from other donors' samples. The sample comprised PBMCs.

Here the CDR3 is given as CASSYWGAGYTF. Here is the DNA: TGTGCCAGCAGTTACTGGGGGGCTGGCTACACCTTC. This chain joins TRBV6-6 to TRBJ1-2; TRBD1 is perhaps the D gene, given 6 matching bases. The CDR3 contains 12 residues, cysteine and phenylalanine counted. The DNA shown is the 36-base CDR3, in frame from base 1. Between the V and J ends, shortened by 1 base and 7 bases respectively, the junction contains 7 bases. CDR1 and CDR2 were assigned from the germline V gene (reference sequence) as MNHNY and SVGAGI.